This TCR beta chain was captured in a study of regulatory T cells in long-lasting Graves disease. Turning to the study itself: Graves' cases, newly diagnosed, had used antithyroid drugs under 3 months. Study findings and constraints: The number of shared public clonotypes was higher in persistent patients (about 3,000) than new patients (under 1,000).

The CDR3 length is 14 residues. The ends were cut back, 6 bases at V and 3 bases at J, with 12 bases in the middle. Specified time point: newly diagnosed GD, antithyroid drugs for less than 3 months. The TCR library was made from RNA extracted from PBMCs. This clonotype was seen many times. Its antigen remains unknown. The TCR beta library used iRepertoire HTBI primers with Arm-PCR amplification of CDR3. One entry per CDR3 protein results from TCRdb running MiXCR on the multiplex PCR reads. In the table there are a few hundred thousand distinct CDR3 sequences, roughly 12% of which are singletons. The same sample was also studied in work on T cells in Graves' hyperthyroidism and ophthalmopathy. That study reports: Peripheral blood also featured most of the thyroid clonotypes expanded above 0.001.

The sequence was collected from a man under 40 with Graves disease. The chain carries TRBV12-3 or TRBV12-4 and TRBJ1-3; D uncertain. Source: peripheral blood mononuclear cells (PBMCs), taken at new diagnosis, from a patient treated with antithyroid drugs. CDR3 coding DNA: TGTGCCAGCAGCCCTTCTCGAGTTGGAAACACCATATATTTT. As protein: CASSPSRVGNTIYF.